The 27 T cell receptor beta chains given below trace back to one sample, sequenced in a study of shared T cell receptors in the human thymus. Clones were sequenced by immunoSEQ multiplex PCR, and TCRdb holds only the in-frame ones, with some missing. The sample consists of roughly 500,000 clones, approximately 78% of them appearing once. The sample was also linked to a second study, of human thymus T cells.

Sequencing was performed on thymocytes. These receptors originate from a boy under three years old with a congenital heart defect.

The J gene is TRBJ1-1, the V gene TRBV25-1, with D perhaps TRBD1 (6 bases). This CDR3 has 14 residues. V was trimmed by 4 bases and J by 5 bases, leaving 14 bases between them. CDR1 and CDR2 (germline): MGHDK, SYGVNS. In DNA form, the CDR3 reads TGTGCCAGCAGTGGAGGGGGGGGAGAAACTGAAGCTTTCTTT. It yields the protein CASSGGGGETEAFF.

This chain joins TRBV5-6 and TRBJ2-5, with TRBD2 as a possible D gene (5 bases). Germline V lookup: CDR1 SGHDT, CDR2 YYEEEE. CDR3 length: 14 residues. V lost 4 bases, J lost 5 bases, and 15 bases lay in between. The CDR3 sequence is CASSPGSSWETQYF. CDR3 coding DNA: TGTGCCAGCAGCCCGGGATCGTCATGGGAGACCCAGTACTTC.

This clone was recorded a few times. The chain couples TRBV30 to TRBJ2-1, with 7 nucleotides matching TRBD2. The germline V gene has CDR1 GTSNPN and CDR2 SVGIG (reference sequence). CDR3 size: 15 residues. The V and J ends lost 4 bases and 0 bases, in that order; junction bases with no gene match: 6. The CDR3 loop reads CAWTGAGPSYNEQFF. CDR3 coding DNA: TGTGCCTGGACCGGAGCGGGGCCCTCCTACAATGAGCAGTTCTTC.

The chain uses TRBV29-1 and TRBJ2-1; weak D call: TRBD2 (5 bases). The length of the CDR3 is 15 residues. V lost 0 bases and J lost 3, with 12 bases in between. Germline loops: CDR1 SQVTM, CDR2 ANQGSEA. The CDR3 sequence: CSVEDDQRSYNEQFF. Here the CDR3 DNA reads TGCAGCGTTGAAGACGACCAGCGGAGCTACAATGAGCAGTTCTTC.

This sequence joins TRBV7-9 and TRBJ2-3, with a weak D call TRBD2 (5 bases). The CDR3 is 13 residues long. CDR1 SEHNR and CDR2 FQNEAQ come from the germline V gene (reference sequence). The ends were cut back, 1 base at V and 9 bases at J, with 11 bases in the middle. The CDR3 loop is CASSLGAVPTQYF. The CDR3 coding sequence is TGTGCCAGCAGCTTAGGAGCGGTTCCCACGCAGTATTTT.

The sample holds a few counts of this clone. The CDR3 loop reads CAISATGGRANTDTQYF. The DNA for the CDR3 is TGTGCCATCAGCGCCACTGGGGGGAGGGCCAACACAGATACGCAGTATTTT. The rearrangement joins TRBV10-3 to TRBJ2-3; 7 bases are shared with TRBD2. J lost 2 bases, V lost 6 bases, and 14 bases had no gene match. From germline, CDR1 is ENHRY and CDR2 SYGVKD. The CDR3 has 17 residues.

The chain joins TRBV4-1 to TRBJ2-7; D possibly corresponds to TRBD1 (6 bases). The V end lost 3 bases, the J end lost 3 bases, and 15 bases lay between the germline ends. The germline V gene has CDR1 MGHRA and CDR2 YSYEKL. The CDR3 loop spans 15 amino acids. CDR3 in amino acids: CASSQDSYPHYEQYF. The DNA for the CDR3 is TGCGCCAGCAGCCAGGACAGCTACCCTCACTACGAGCAGTACTTC.

CDR3 sequence: CASSGREGGETQYF. CDR3 nucleotides: TGTGCCAGCAGCGGGAGGGAGGGCGGGGAGACCCAGTACTTC. This chain joins TRBV5-4 and TRBJ2-5, with 7 positions matching TRBD2. Per germline, CDR1 SGHNT and CDR2 YYREEE (reference sequence). J lost 5 bases, V lost 4 bases, and 8 bases had no gene match. The CDR3 sequence is 14 residues long. The full variable domain, completed using reference TRBV5-4 and TRBJ2-5, is ETGVTQSPTHLIKTRGQQVTLRCSSQSGHNTVSWYQQALGQGPQFIFQYYREEENGRGNFPPRFSGLQFPNYSSELNVNALELDDSALYLCASSGREGGETQYFGPGTRLLVL.

The chain combines TRBV6-1 with TRBJ2-7; maybe TRBD1 (7 bases). There are 19 residues in the CDR3. In germline, CDR1 is MNHNS, CDR2 SASEGT. Deletions cut 2 bases from V and 6 bases from J, with 29 bases between. The CDR3 spells CASSEYGWDFRQGGGEQYF. CDR3 nucleotide sequence: TGTGCCAGCAGTGAATACGGTTGGGACTTTAGACAGGGCGGCGGCGAGCAGTACTTC.

This chain uses TRBV9 with TRBJ1-3; 8 positions agree with TRBD1. This CDR3 region has 16 residues. The V segment lost 4 bases and the J segment 0 bases; nucleotides outside the gene matches: 6. CDR1 SGDLS and CDR2 YYNGEE come from the germline V gene. The CDR3 DNA reads as TGTGCCAGCAGCTCACCGGACAGGGTCTCTGGAAACACCATATATTTT. Its protein product is CASSSPDRVSGNTIYF.

In this sample, this clone turned up once. The chain joins TRBV4-2 to TRBJ2-7, with 12 bases aligning to TRBD2. V lost 9 bases, J lost 2 bases, and 2 bases stayed unmatched. The CDR3 length is 13 residues. Germline assignment: CDR1 LGHNA and CDR2 YNFKEQ. The CDR3 nucleotides read TGTGCCAGTTCTAGCGGGAGGGCCTACGAGCAGTACTTC. Its translation: CASSSGRAYEQYF.

The genes are TRBV15 and TRBJ2-1; a weak D match, TRBD2 (5 bases). The V end was cut by 1 base, the J end by 8 bases, with 18 bases between. CDR1 is LNHNV and CDR2 is YYDKDF in the germline V gene (reference sequence). The CDR3 loop spans 16 amino acids. CDR3 sequence reads: CATSRAPGWIDYEQFF. The CDR3 nucleotides read TGTGCCACCAGCAGAGCCCCGGGGTGGATTGACTATGAGCAGTTCTTC.

The chain is built from TRBV15 and TRBJ1-4, with TRBD1 matching over 9 bases. The V and J ends lost 1 base and 7 bases, in that order; junction bases with no gene match: 7. The CDR3 runs to 16 residues. Germline CDR1 LNHNV, CDR2 YYDKDF (reference sequence). CDR3 nucleotide sequence: TGTGCCACCAGCAGAGTCAGACAGGGGGGGGGTGAAAAACTGTTTTTT. This gives the protein CATSRVRQGGGEKLFF.

This clone was found once. This chain joins TRBV28 and TRBJ2-5; no definite D call. V lost 5 bases, J lost 1 base, and 11 bases lay in between. CDR1 is MDHEN and CDR2 is SYDVKM in the germline V gene. This CDR3 region has 14 residues. The CDR3 spells CASSPSRLQETQYF. For the CDR3, the DNA is TGTGCCAGCAGTCCGAGCCGCCTCCAAGAGACCCAGTACTTC.

The chain recombines TRBV9 with TRBJ2-1; 11 bases map to TRBD2. CDR1 and CDR2 from the germline V gene are SGDLS and YYNGEE. The CDR3 extends over 15 amino acids. The ends lost 2 bases at V and 4 bases at J; junction bases unmatched: 2. The CDR3 spells CASSVRLAGYNEQFF. In nucleotides, the CDR3 is TGTGCCAGCAGCGTCCGACTAGCGGGGTACAATGAGCAGTTCTTC.

This clone was counted a single time. The chain has TRBV4-2 and TRBJ1-2; 10 bases are a match to TRBD1. The junction had 8 bases not matched to a gene; V was cut back by 4 bases and J by 3 bases. The CDR3 length is 16 residues. Germline CDR1 is LGHNA and CDR2 is YNFKEQ. CDR3 loop: CASSLYPGQGHYGYTF. CDR3 coding DNA: TGTGCCAGCAGCCTATACCCGGGACAGGGGCACTATGGCTACACCTTC.

This chain joins TRBV28 and TRBJ2-4, with D maybe TRBD1 (7 bases). The CDR3 runs to 16 residues. The germline V gene encodes CDR1 MDHEN and CDR2 SYDVKM. Between the trimmed V and J ends, which lost 6 bases and 3 bases, there was a span of 18 bases. The CDR3 coding sequence is TGTGCCAGCAGACCTGGTAACAGGGGAGGCAAAAACATTCAGTACTTC. Encoded protein: CASRPGNRGGKNIQYF.

This clone was detected only a few times. The J gene is TRBJ2-1, the V gene TRBV7-8; TRBD2 matches 14 bases. After removal of 5 bases from V and 10 bases from J, the junction contained 4 bases not matched to a gene. This CDR3 is 14 amino acids long. Germline CDR1 SGHVS, CDR2 FQNEAQ. The CDR3 nucleotides are TGTGCCAGCAGCCCGGGACTAGCGGGAGTGGAGCAGTTCTTC. It translates to CASSPGLAGVEQFF.

The chain couples TRBV12-5 to TRBJ2-7; a weak D match, TRBD1 (5 bases). With 5 bases removed from V and 2 bases from J, the gap between germline ends came to 13 bases. CDR1 and CDR2 from the germline V gene are LGHNT and FRNRAP. This CDR3 is built from 14 residues. The CDR3 sequence: CASGQGLLTYEQYF. DNA for the CDR3: TGTGCTAGTGGTCAGGGCCTTCTTACCTACGAGCAGTACTTC. The complete variable domain, with remaining parts taken from reference TRBV12-5 and TRBJ2-7, reads DARVTQTPRHKVTEMGQEVTMRCQPILGHNTVFWYRQTMMQGLELLAYFRNRAPLDDSGMPKDRFSAEMPDATLATLKIQPSEPRDSAVYFCASGQGLLTYEQYFGPGTRLTVT.

The chain uses TRBV4-3 and TRBJ2-7; TRBD1 matches 9 bases. The CDR3 is 16 residues long. CDR1 and CDR2 from the germline V gene are LGHNA and YSLEER. The V segment lost 1 base and the J segment 1 base; nucleotides outside the gene matches: 5. CDR3 in amino acids: CASSQAWTGASYEQYF. The CDR3 nucleotides read TGCGCCAGCAGCCAAGCGTGGACAGGGGCATCCTACGAGCAGTACTTC.

The rearrangement links TRBV9 to TRBJ2-3; no definite D call. This CDR3 spans 13 amino acids. Germline assignment: CDR1 SGDLS and CDR2 YYNGEE. V was clipped by 3 bases and J by 5 bases, with 10 bases between them. The CDR3 nucleotides are TGTGCCAGCAGCGACTCCAGCGAAGATACGCAGTATTTT. Translated, it gives CASSDSSEDTQYF.

This rearrangement joins TRBV7-9 to TRBJ2-5; TRBD2 might be the D (5 bases). Trimming removed 7 bases from V and 1 base from J, with 13 bases in between. The V gene's germline CDR1 is SEHNR and CDR2 FQNEAQ (reference sequence). The CDR3 covers 14 residues. The CDR3 here is CASTRTEAQETQYF. CDR3 in DNA: TGTGCCAGCACTCGGACTGAGGCCCAAGAGACCCAGTACTTC.

The chain recombines TRBV7-9 with TRBJ2-5; TRBD2 aligns across 15 bases. In germline, CDR1 is SEHNR, CDR2 FQNEAQ (reference sequence). The CDR3 is 17 amino acids. The V gene end was trimmed by 5 bases and the J gene end by 5 bases; junction bases not matched to a gene: 9. The CDR3 coding sequence is TGTGCCAGCAGCCCTGGGACTAGCGGGAGGCCCGGGGAGACCCAGTACTTC. Amino acids: CASSPGTSGRPGETQYF.

The rearrangement uses TRBV27 and TRBJ2-3; 9 positions match TRBD2. Germline assignment: CDR1 MNHEY and CDR2 SMNVEV (reference sequence). V dropped 4 bases and J dropped 0; count of bases not matched to a gene: 5. This CDR3 has 16 residues. The CDR3 DNA reads TGTGCCAGCAGTTCCAGACTAGCGGCTAGCACAGATACGCAGTATTTT. It translates to CASSSRLAASTDTQYF.

This clone turned up a few times. The chain employs TRBV7-9 and TRBJ1-4, with TRBD1 as a possible D gene (5 bases). Germline CDR1 SEHNR, CDR2 FQNEAQ (reference sequence). The ends were cut back, 5 bases at V and 7 bases at J, with 20 bases in the middle. This CDR3 region has 16 residues. CDR3 loop: CASSPDRALVIEKLFF. CDR3 coding DNA: TGTGCCAGCAGCCCAGACAGAGCCCTAGTCATTGAAAAACTGTTTTTT. The variable domain in full, with the rest retrieved from reference TRBV7-9 and TRBJ1-4, is DTGVSQNPRHKITKRGQNVTFRCDPISEHNRLYWYRQTLGQGPEFLTYFQNEAQLEKSRLLSDRFSAERPKGSFSTLEIQRTEQGDSAMYLCASSPDRALVIEKLFFGSGTQLSVL.

V usage is TRBV6-1 and J usage is TRBJ1-2; no firm D call. CDR1 is MNHNS and CDR2 is SASEGT in the germline V gene. CDR3 length: 14 residues. Trimming shortened V by 11 bases and J by 3 bases, and 19 bases separated the two germline ends. CDR3 protein: CAARVAARDYGYTF. The CDR3 DNA reads as TGTGCCGCTCGGGTGGCGGCCAGAGACTATGGCTACACCTTC.

The V gene is TRBV2, the J gene TRBJ2-7; D unclear. Looked up from germline, CDR1 is SNHLY and CDR2 is FYNNEI. The CDR3 contains 10 residues. V was shortened by 8 bases and J by 5 bases, with 7 bases between the two germline ends. The CDR3 DNA reads TGTGCCAGCTCTCGTAACGAGCAGTACTTC. It yields the protein CASSRNEQYF.